This T cell receptor (beta chain) was sequenced for a study of T cells in Graves' hyperthyroidism and ophthalmopathy. Study-wide points: Blood shared most expanded thyroid clonotypes above 0.001.

From RNA transcripts, TCR beta CDR3 regions were amplified. The study used the HTBI primer set for a first-round RT-PCR of the TCR CDR3. TCRdb reanalysed the multiplex PCR reads using MiXCR and keeps one entry per CDR3 protein. The sample shows 690,000 or so distinct CDR3 sequences, around 20% of them seen only once. Unmatched junction bases numbered 5, after V lost 3 bases and J lost 0 bases. The length of the CDR3 is 15 residues. Germline CDR1 and CDR2: DFQATT and SNEGSKA (reference sequence). Comment on this clonotype: Its antigen is not identified.

V gene TRBV20-1 combines with J gene TRBJ1-5; TRBD1 matches at 7 bases. Sequenced: blood. The sequence came from a woman between 50 and 59 years old with Graves' hyperthyroidism that later progressed to Graves' ophthalmopathy. The CDR3 region is CSASGQEYSNQPQHF. In DNA, the CDR3 is TGCAGTGCTAGTGGACAGGAGTATAGCAATCAGCCCCAGCATTTT.